One sample yielded the 2 T cell receptor beta chains listed below, sequenced in a study of T cells in Graves' hyperthyroidism and ophthalmopathy. Amplification yielded TCR beta CDR3 regions, with RNA transcripts as the source. The HTBI primer set drove a first-round RT-PCR of the TCR CDR3. TCRdb processed the multiplex PCR reads anew with MiXCR; each CDR3 protein has one entry. The table lists about 300,000 distinct CDR3 sequences, approximately 18% of them singletons, with under 45% in the top ten. Sequencing used blood. These receptor sequences come from a man aged 50-59 years with Graves' ophthalmopathy.

This clonotype was seen at least ten times. This rearrangement joins TRBV6-2 or TRBV6-3 to TRBJ2-7; TRBD2 might be the D (5 bases). The length of the CDR3 is 14 residues. V lost 2 bases and J 2 bases, leaving 10 bases between the germline ends. Per germline, CDR1 MNHEY and CDR2 SVGEGT. The CDR3: CASSYSGRPYEQYF. Written as DNA, the CDR3 is TGTGCCAGCAGTTACAGCGGCCGACCCTACGAGCAGTACTTC.

V usage is TRBV6-1 and J usage is TRBJ2-7; 10 positions agree with TRBD1. The CDR3 runs to 15 residues. The germline gives CDR1 MNHNS, CDR2 SASEGT. Trimming took 6 bases from V and 5 from J; bases not matched to a gene: 10. The CDR3 nucleotides are TGTGCCAGCAGCCGCGAAGGACAGGGGGTCCACGAGCAGTACTTC. It is translated as CASSREGQGVHEQYF.